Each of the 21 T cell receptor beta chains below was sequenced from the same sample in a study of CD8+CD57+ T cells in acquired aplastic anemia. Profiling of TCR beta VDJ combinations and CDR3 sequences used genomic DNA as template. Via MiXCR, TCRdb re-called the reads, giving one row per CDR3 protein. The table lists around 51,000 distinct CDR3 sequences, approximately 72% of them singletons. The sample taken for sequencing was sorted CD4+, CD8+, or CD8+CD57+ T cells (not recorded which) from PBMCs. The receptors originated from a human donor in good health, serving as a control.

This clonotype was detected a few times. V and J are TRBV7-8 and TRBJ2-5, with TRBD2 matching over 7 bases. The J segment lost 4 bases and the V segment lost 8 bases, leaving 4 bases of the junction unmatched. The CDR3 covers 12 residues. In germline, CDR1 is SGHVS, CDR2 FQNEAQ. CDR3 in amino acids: CASQAGSETQYF. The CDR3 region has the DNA TGTGCCAGCCAAGCGGGATCAGAGACCCAGTACTTC.

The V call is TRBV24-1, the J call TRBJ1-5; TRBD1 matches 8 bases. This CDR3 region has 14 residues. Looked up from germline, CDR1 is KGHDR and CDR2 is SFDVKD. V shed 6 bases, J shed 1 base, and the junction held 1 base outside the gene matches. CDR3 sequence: CATSRQGSNQPQHF. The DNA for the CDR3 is TGTGCCACCAGTAGACAGGGGAGCAATCAGCCCCAGCATTTT.

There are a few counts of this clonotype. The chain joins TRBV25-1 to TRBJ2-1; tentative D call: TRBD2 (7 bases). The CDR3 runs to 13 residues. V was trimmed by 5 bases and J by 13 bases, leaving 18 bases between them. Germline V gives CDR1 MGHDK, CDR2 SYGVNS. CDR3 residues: CASSNPGGNGQFF. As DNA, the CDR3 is TGTGCCAGCAGTAATCCGGGGGGCAATGGACAGTTCTTC.

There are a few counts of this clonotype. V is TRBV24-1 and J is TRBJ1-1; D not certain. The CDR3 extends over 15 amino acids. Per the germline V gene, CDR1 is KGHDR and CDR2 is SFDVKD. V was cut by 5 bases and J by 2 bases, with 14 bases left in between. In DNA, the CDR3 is TGTGCCACCAGTGCGCAAGGGTTTCGTAACACTGAAGCTTTCTTT. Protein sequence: CATSAQGFRNTEAFF.

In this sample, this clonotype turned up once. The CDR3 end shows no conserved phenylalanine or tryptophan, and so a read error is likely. The CDR3 protein is CASGFVGVTEAFS. DNA for the CDR3: TGTGCCAGTGGGTTCGTGGGAGTCACTGAAGCTTTCTCT. The chain joins TRBV19 to TRBJ1-1; no firm D call. This CDR3 is 13 amino acids long. V lost 8 bases, J lost 4 bases, and 14 bases lay in between. Germline values: CDR1 LNHDA, CDR2 SQIVND (reference sequence).

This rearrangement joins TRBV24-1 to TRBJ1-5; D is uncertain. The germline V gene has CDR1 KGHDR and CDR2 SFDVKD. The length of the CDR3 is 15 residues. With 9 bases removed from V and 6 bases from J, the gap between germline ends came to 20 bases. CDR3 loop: CATPWAAGLGQPQHF. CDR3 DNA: TGTGCCACCCCGTGGGCTGCGGGTTTGGGTCAGCCCCAGCATTTT.

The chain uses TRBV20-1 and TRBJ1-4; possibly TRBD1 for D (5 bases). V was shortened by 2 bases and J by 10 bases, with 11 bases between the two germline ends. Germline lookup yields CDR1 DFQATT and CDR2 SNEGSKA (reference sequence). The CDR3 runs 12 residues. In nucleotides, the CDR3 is TGCAGTGCTAGAACAGGTCCCGGAAAACTGTTTTTT. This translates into CSARTGPGKLFF.

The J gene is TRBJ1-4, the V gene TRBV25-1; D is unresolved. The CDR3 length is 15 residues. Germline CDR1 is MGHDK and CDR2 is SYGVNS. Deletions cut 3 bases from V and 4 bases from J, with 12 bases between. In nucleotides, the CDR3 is TGTGCCAGCAGTGACGAGGGAGCCCTTAATGAAAAACTGTTTTTT. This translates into CASSDEGALNEKLFF.

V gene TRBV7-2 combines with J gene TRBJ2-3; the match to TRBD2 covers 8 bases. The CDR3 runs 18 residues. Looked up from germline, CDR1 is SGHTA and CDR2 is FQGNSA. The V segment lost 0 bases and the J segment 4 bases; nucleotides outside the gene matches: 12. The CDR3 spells CASSLALSGTRRSDTQYF. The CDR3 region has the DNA TGTGCCAGCAGCTTAGCGCTCAGCGGGACTAGAAGATCAGATACGCAGTATTTT.

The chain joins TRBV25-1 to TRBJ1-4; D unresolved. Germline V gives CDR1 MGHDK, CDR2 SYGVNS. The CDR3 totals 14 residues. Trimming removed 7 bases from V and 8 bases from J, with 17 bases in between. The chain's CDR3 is CASTAGLTAEKLFF. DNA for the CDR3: TGTGCCAGCACCGCAGGTTTGACTGCCGAAAAACTGTTTTTT.

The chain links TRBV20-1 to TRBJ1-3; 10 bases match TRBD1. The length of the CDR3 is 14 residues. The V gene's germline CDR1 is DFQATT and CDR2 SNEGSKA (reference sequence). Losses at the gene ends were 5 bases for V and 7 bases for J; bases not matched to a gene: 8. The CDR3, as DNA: TGCAGTGCTGGAGCGGGACAGGGGAGGAACACCATATATTTT. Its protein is CSAGAGQGRNTIYF.

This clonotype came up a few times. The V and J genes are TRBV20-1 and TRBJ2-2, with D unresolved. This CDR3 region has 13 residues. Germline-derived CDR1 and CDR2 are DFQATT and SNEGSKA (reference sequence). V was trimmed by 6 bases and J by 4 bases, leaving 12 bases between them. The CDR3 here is CSAQGSGTGELFF. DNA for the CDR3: TGCAGTGCCCAAGGTTCTGGCACCGGGGAGCTGTTTTTT.

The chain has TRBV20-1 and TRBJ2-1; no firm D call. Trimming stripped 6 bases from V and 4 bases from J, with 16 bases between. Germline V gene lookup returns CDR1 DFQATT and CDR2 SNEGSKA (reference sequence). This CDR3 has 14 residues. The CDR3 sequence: CSAARLVPYNEQFF. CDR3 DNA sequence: TGCAGTGCGGCCAGGCTAGTTCCATACAATGAGCAGTTCTTC.

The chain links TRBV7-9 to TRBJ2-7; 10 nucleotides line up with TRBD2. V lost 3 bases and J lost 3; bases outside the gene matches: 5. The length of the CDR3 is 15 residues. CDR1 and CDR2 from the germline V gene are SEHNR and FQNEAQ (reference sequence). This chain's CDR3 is CASSLELAGLYEQYF. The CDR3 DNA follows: TGTGCCAGCAGCTTGGAACTAGCGGGACTCTACGAGCAGTACTTC.

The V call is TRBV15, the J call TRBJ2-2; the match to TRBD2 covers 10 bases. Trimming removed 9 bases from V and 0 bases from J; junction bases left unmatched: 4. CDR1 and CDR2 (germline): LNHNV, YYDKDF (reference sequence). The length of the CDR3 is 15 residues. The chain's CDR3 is CATRLAGTNTGELFF. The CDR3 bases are TGTGCCACTAGACTAGCGGGCACGAACACCGGGGAGCTGTTTTTT.

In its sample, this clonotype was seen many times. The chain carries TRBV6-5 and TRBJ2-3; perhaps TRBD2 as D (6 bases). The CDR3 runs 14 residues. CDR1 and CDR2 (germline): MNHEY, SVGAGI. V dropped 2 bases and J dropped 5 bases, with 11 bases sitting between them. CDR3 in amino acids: CASSYGGTGDTQYF. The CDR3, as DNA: TGTGCCAGCAGTTACGGCGGGACTGGAGATACGCAGTATTTT.

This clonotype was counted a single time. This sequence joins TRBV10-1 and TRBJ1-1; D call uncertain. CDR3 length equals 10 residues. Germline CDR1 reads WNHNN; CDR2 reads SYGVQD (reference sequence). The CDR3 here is CAQAGAEAFF. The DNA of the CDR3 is TGCGCGCAGGCGGGCGCTGAAGCTTTCTTT.

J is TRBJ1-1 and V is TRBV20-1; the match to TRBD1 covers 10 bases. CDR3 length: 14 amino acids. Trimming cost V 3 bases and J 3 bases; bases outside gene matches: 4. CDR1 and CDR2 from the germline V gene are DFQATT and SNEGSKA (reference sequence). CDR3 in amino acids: CSARAGTGDTEAFF. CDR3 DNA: TGCAGTGCTAGGGCCGGGACAGGGGACACTGAAGCTTTCTTT.

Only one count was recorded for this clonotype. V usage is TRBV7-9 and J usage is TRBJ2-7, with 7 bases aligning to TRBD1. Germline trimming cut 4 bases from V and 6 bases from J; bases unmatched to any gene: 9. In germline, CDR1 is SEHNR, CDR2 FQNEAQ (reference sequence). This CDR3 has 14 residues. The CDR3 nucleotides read TGTGCCAGCAGCTCGGGACAGCCTATACGCGAGCAGTACTTC. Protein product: CASSSGQPIREQYF.

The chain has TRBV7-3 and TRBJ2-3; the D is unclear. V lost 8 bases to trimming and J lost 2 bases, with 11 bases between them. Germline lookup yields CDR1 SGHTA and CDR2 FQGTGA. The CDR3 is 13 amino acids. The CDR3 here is CASAAGTTDTQYF. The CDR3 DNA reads TGTGCCAGCGCGGCAGGAACCACAGATACGCAGTATTTT.

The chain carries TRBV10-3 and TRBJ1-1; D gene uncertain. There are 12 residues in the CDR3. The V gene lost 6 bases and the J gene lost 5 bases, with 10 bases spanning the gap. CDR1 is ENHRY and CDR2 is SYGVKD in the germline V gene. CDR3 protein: CAISRGGTEAFF. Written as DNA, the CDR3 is TGTGCCATCAGCCGGGGAGGGACTGAAGCTTTCTTT.